Shown below are 10 T cell receptor beta chains from a single sample sequenced in a study of blood T cell repertoires in COVID-19. Generated by immunoSEQ multiplex PCR, the TCRdb table keeps only in-frame clones and is missing some. This table holds about 130,000 clones, 86% found once. Source material: PBMCs or T cells enriched from blood (not recorded which). The receptors shown here come from a woman aged 50 to 60 who had recovered from COVID-19.

This clone was counted once. V is TRBV6-5 and J is TRBJ2-1, with 9 bases that match TRBD1. Germline loops: CDR1 MNHEY, CDR2 SVGAGI. The J segment lost 7 bases and the V segment lost 6 bases, leaving 4 bases of the junction unmatched. The CDR3 sequence is 13 residues long. CDR3 in DNA: TGTGCCAGCAGCGACAGGGGGGTTAATGAGCAGTTCTTC. This encodes CASSDRGVNEQFF.

V and J are TRBV19 and TRBJ1-2; tentative D call: TRBD1 (5 bases). CDR3 length: 15 amino acids. Looked up from germline, CDR1 is LNHDA and CDR2 is SQIVND (reference sequence). Trimming pared 4 bases from V and 4 bases from J, leaving 16 bases between. This CDR3 is CASSRDTLGAYGYTF. The CDR3 bases are TGTGCCAGTAGTAGAGACACCCTTGGGGCCTATGGCTACACCTTC.

The chain is built from TRBV3-1 (or the pseudogene TRBV3-2) and TRBJ2-5, with D perhaps matching TRBD1 (5 bases). Trimming took 9 bases from V and 2 from J, leaving 13 bases between them. The V gene's germline CDR1 is LGHDT and CDR2 YNNKEL (reference sequence). This CDR3 contains 13 residues. The CDR3 coding sequence is TGTGCCAGTCATGACAGACAGCAAGAGACCCAGTACTTC. Its protein is CASHDRQQETQYF.

This chain joins TRBV14 and TRBJ2-2; 7 bases are a match to TRBD2. V lost 4 bases, J lost 3 bases, and 8 bases stayed unmatched. The germline V gene has CDR1 SGHDN and CDR2 FVKESK. There are 16 residues in the CDR3. CDR3 DNA sequence: TGTGCCAGCAGCCCACGCCGGACTAGTCACACCGGGGAGCTGTTTTTT. Its translation is CASSPRRTSHTGELFF.

This chain joins TRBV7-3 and TRBJ2-3; D may be TRBD1 (5 bases). V lost 5 bases and J 2 bases, leaving 8 bases between the germline ends. Germline V gives CDR1 SGHTA, CDR2 FQGTGA. CDR3 length equals 13 residues. DNA of the CDR3: TGTGCCAGCAGCCCAGGGCCCACAGATACGCAGTATTTT. It specifies CASSPGPTDTQYF. The full variable domain, with the rest looked up from reference TRBV7-3 and TRBJ2-3, is GAGVSQTPSNKVTEKGKYVELRCDPISGHTALYWYRQSLGQGPEFLIYFQGTGAADDSGLPNDRFFAVRPEGSVSTLKIQRTERGDSAVYLCASSPGPTDTQYFGPGTRLTVL.

The chain employs TRBV5-1 and TRBJ2-2, with 8 nucleotides matching TRBD2. V lost 3 bases, J lost 4 bases, and 8 bases stayed unmatched. CDR3 length: 16 residues. Germline V CDR1 and CDR2: SGHRS, YFSETQ. This CDR3 reads CASSSSGTSITGELFF. CDR3 sequence (DNA): TGCGCCAGCAGCTCTTCCGGGACTAGTATCACCGGGGAGCTGTTTTTT.

The rearrangement links TRBV20-1 to TRBJ2-1; D gene uncertain. Trimming took 6 bases from V and 5 from J, leaving 8 bases between them. CDR3 size: 11 residues. From germline, CDR1 is DFQATT and CDR2 SNEGSKA (reference sequence). CDR3 nucleotides: TGCAGTGCCCGCCGGGACAATGAGCAGTTCTTC. Protein sequence: CSARRDNEQFF.

In its sample, this clone was seen a few times. This chain links TRBV2 with TRBJ1-1; perhaps TRBD1 as D (5 bases). Trimming pared 4 bases from V and 6 bases from J, leaving 18 bases between. Germline lookup yields CDR1 SNHLY and CDR2 FYNNEI. This CDR3 contains 15 residues. The CDR3 bases are TGTGCCAGCAGTGGGGACCCCCGGGGGTTTTCTGAAGCTTTCTTT. Residues: CASSGDPRGFSEAFF. Full variable domain (remainder filled in from reference TRBV2 and TRBJ1-1): EPEVTQTPSHQVTQMGQEVILRCVPISNHLYFYWYRQILGQKVEFLVSFYNNEISEKSEIFDDQFSVERPDGSNFTLKIRSTKLEDSAMYFCASSGDPRGFSEAFFGQGTRLTVV.

The rearrangement uses TRBV19 and TRBJ2-4, with 9 bases identical to TRBD2. Germline V CDR1 and CDR2: LNHDA, SQIVND (reference sequence). The V gene end was trimmed by 4 bases and the J gene end by 3 bases; junction bases not matched to a gene: 4. This CDR3 has 15 residues. The CDR3 here is CASSNSGGSKNIQYF. The CDR3 DNA reads as TGTGCCAGTAGTAACAGCGGGGGGAGCAAAAACATTCAGTACTTC.

The V and J genes are TRBV19 and TRBJ1-5, with D possibly matching TRBD1 (6 bases). Germline CDR1 and CDR2: LNHDA and SQIVND (reference sequence). V shed 2 bases and J shed 5 bases, with 13 bases lying between them. This CDR3 comprises 15 residues. This CDR3 reads CASSIPPAGDQPQHF. The CDR3 bases are TGTGCCAGTAGTATACCCCCGGCAGGGGATCAGCCCCAGCATTTT.